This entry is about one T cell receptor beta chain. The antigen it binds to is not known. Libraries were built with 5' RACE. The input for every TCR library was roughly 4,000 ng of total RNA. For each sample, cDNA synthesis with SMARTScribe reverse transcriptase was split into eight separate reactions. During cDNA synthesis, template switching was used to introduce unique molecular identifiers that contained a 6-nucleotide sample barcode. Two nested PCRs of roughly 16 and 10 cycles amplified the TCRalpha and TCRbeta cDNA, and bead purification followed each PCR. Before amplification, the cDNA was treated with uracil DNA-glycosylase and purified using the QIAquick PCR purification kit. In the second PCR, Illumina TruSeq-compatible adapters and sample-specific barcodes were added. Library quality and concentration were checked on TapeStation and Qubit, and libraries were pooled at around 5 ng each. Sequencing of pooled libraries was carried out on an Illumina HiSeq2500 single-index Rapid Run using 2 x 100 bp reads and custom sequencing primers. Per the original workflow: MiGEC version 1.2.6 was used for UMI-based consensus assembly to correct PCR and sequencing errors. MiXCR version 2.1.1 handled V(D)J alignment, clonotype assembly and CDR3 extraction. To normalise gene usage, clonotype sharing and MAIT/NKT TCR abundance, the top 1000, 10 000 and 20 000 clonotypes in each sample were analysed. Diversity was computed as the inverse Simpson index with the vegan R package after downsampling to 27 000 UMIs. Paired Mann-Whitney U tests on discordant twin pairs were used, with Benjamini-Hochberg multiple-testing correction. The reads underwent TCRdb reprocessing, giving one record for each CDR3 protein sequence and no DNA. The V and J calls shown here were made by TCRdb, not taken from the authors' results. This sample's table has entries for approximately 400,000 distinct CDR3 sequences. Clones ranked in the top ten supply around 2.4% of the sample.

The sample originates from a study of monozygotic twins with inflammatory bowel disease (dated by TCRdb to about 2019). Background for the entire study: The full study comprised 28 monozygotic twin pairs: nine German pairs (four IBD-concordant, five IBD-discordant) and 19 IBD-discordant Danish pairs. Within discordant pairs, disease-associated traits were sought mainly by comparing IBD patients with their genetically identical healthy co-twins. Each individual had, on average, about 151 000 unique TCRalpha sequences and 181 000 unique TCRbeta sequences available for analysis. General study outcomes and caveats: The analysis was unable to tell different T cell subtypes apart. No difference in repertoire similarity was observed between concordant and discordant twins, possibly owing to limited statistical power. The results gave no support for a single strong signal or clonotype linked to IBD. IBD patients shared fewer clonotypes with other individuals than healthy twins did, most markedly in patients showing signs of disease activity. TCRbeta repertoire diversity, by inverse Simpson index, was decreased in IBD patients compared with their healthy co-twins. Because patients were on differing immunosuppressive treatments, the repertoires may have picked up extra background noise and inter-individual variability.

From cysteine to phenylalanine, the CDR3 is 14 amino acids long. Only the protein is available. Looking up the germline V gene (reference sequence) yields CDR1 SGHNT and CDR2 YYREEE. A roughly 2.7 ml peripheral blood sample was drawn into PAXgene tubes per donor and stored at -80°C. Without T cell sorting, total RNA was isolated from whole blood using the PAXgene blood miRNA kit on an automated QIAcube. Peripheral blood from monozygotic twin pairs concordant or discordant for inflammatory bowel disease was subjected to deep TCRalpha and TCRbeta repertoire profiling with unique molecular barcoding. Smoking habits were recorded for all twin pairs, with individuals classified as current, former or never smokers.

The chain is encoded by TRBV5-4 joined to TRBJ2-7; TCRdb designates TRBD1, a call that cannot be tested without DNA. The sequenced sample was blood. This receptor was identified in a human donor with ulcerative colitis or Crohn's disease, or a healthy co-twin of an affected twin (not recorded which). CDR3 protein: CASSPGQAGSEQYF.